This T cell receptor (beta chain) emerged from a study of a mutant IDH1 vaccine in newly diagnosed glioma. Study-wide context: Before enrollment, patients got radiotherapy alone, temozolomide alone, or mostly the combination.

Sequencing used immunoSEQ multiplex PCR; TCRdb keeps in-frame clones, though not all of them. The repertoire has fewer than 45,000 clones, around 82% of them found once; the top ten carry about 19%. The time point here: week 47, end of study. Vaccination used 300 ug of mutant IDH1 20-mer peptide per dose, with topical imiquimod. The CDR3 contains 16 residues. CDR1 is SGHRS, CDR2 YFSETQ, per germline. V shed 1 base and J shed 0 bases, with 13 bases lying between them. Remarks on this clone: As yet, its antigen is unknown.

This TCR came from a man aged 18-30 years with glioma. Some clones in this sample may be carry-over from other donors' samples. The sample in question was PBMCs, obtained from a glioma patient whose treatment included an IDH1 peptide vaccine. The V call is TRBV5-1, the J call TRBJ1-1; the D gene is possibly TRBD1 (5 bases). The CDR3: CASSLQGWGVNTEAFF. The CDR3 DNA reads TGCGCCAGCAGCTTGCAGGGTTGGGGGGTGAACACTGAAGCTTTCTTT.